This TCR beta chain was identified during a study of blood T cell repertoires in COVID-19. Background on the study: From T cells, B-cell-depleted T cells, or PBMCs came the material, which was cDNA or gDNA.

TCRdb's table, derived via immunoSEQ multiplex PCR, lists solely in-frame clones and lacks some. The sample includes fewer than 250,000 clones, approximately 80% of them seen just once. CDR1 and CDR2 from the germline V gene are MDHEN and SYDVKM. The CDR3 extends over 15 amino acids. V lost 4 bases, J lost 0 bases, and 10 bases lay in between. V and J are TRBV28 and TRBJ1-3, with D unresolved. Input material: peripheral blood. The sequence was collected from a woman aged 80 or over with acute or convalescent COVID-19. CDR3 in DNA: TGTGCCAGCAGTTCCGGACTGGTCTCTGGAAACACCATATATTTT. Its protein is CASSSGLVSGNTIYF.